This TCR beta chain derives from a study of Graves' ophthalmopathy and Graves' hyperthyroidism. Study-wide background: The authors collected peripheral blood at initial diagnosis, before any treatment.

Findings of the study overall: Forecasting of ophthalmopathy progression by the model achieved approximately 70% sensitivity and roughly 78% specificity.

The table lists this clonotype with many counts. What it binds is unknown. The sequenced template was RNA, covering the TCR beta CDR3 region. HTBI primers served in a first-round RT-PCR, which a second-round multiplex PCR followed. TCRdb called the multiplex PCR reads again in MiXCR, with one record for every CDR3 protein. The data contain about 400,000 distinct CDR3 sequences, around 20% of them singletons. This clonotype was sampled from a young woman with stable Graves' hyperthyroidism. The material sequenced was peripheral blood.

CDR3 nucleotide sequence: TGTGCCAGCAGCTACCGATTTGTGGGGGTCCACGAGCAGTACTTC. Translating it yields CASSYRFVGVHEQYF. The chain links TRBV6-5 to TRBJ2-7; tentatively, D is TRBD1 or TRBD2 (5 bases each). Trimming left V 6 bases short and J 5 bases short, with 20 bases between. The CDR3 sequence is 15 residues long. Germline V gene lookup returns CDR1 MNHEY and CDR2 SVGAGI.